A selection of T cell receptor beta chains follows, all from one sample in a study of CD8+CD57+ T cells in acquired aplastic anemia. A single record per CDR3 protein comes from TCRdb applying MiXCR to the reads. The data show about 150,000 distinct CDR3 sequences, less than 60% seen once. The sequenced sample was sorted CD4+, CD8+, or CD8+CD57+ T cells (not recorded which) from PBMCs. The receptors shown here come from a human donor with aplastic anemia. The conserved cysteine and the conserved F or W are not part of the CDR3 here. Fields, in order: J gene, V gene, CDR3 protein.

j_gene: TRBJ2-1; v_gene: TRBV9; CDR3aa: ASSAAGDEQF
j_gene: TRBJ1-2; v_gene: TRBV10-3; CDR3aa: AISAGRGLYGYT
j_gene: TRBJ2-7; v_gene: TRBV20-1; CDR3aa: SARIAGAFEQY
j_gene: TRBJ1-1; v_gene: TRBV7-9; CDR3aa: ASSPIFQGQVNTEAF
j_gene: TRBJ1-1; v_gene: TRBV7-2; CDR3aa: ASRPPGRGEAF
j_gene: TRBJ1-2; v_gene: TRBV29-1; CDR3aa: SVGGQGARGYT
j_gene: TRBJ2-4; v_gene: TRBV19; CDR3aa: ASSYPAGLAKNIQY
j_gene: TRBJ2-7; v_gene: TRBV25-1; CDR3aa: ASSEGSAPTSREQY
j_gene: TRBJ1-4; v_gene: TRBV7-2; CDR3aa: ASSLNRGKLF
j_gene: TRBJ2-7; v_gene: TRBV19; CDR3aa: ASSIGYLAGVEQY
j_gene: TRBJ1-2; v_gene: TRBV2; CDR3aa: ASRASGYT
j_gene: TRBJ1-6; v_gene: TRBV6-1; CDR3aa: ASSRTRTGDSPLH
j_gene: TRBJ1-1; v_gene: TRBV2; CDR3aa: ASSEDPGSNTEAF
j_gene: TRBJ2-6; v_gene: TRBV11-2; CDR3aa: ASSLGFGGGAGANVLT
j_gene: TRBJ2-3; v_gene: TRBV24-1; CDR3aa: ATSEHRGRGTDTQY
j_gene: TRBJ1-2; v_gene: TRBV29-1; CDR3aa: SVDGQGRGYT
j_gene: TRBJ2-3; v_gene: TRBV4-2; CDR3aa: ASSPALAAGETDTQY
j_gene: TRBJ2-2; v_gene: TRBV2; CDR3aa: ASSGPTGLTGELF
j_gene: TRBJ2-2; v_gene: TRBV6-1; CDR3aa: ASKSTGELF
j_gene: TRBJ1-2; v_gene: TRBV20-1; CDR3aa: SARVIGANGYT
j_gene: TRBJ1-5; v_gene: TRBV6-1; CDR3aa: ASSEAIRIRPQH
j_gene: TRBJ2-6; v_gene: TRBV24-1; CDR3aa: ATSDSRGANVLT
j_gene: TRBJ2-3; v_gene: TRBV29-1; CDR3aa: SVDGGTDTQY
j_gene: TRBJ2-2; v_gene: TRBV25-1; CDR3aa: ASSTGTENTGELF
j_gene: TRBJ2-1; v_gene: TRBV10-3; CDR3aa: ASSLPISGRAAYNEQF
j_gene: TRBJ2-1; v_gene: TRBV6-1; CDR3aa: ASSPRQGAHNEQF
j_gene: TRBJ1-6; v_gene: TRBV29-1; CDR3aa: SQLKTGKNNSPLH
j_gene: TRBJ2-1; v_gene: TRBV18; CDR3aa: ASSPDRGVDEQF
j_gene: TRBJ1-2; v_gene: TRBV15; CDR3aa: ATSRVDPSYGYT
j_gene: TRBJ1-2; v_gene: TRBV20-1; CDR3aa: SGPTGERGGYT
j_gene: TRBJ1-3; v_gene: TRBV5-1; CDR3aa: ASSYQDSANTIY
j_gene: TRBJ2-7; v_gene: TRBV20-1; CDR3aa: SASKTSGGVEQY
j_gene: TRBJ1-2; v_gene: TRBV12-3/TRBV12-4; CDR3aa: ASSQGQGYGYT
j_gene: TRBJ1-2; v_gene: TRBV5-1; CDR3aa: ASSLTGPVGGYT